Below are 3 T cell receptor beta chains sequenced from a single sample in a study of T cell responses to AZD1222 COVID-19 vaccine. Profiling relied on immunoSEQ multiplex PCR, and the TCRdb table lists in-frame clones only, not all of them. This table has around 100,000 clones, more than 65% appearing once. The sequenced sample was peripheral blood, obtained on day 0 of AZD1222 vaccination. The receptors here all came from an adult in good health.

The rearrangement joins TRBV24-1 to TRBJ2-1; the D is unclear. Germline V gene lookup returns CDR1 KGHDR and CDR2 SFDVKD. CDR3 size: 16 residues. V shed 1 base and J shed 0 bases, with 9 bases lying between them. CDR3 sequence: CATSDLASSSYNEQFF. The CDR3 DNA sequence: TGTGCCACCAGTGATTTAGCTAGTTCCTCCTACAATGAGCAGTTCTTC.

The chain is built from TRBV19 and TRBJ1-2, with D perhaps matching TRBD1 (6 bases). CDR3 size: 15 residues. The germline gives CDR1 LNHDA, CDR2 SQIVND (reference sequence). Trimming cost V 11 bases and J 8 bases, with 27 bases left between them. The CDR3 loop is CAVQSAGQYTGGYTF. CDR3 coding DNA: TGTGCCGTCCAATCGGCGGGACAATACACGGGGGGCTACACCTTC.

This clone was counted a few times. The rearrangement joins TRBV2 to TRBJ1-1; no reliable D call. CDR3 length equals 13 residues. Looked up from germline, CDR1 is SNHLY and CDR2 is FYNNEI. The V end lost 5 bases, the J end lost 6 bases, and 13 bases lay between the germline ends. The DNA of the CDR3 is TGTGCCAGCAGTAATAGACCCGGCGCTGAAGCTTTCTTT. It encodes CASSNRPGAEAFF.